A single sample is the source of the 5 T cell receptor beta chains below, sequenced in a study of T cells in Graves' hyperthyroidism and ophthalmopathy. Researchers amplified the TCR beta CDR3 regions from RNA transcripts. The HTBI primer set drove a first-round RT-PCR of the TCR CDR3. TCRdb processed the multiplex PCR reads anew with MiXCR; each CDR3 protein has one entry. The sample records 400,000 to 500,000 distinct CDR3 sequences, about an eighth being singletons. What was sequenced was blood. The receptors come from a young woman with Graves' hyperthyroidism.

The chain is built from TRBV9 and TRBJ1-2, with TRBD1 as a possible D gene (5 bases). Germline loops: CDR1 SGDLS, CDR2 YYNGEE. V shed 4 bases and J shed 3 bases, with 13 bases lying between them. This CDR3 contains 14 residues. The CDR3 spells CASSPEGFYYGYTF. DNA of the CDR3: TGTGCCAGCAGCCCCGAGGGGTTTTACTATGGCTACACCTTC.

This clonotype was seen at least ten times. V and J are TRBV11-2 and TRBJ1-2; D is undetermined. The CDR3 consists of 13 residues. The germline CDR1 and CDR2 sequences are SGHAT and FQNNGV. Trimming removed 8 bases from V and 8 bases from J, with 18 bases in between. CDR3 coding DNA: TGTGCCAGCGGTTCCCAGAGGGCGCAAGGCTACACCTTC. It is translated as CASGSQRAQGYTF.

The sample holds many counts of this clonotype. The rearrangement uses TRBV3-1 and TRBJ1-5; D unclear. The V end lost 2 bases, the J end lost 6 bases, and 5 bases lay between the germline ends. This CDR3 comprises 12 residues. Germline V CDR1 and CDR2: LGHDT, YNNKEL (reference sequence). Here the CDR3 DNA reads TGTGCCAGCAGCCAATCCGGTCAGCCCCAGCATTTT. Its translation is CASSQSGQPQHF. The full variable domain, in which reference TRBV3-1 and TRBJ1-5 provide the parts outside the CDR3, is DTAVSQTPKYLVTQMGNDKSIKCEQNLGHDTMYWYKQDSKKFLKIMFSYNNKELIINETVPNRFSPKSPDKAHLNLHINSLELGDSAVYFCASSQSGQPQHFGDGTRLSIL.

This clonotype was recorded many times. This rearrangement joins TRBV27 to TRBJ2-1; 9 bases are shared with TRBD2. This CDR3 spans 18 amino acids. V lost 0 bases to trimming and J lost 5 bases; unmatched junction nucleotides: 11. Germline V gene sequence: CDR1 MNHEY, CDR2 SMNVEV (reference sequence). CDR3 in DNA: TGTGCCAGCAGTTTATCGTCCATTAGCGGGAGAAGTGACAATGAGCAGTTCTTC. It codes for CASSLSSISGRSDNEQFF.

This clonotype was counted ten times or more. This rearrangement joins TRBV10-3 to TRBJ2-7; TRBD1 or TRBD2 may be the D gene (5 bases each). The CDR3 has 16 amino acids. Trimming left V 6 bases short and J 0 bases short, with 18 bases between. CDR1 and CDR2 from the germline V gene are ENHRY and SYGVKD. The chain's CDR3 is CAISFNAAGSSYEQYF. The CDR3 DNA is TGTGCCATCAGCTTTAACGCGGCAGGGAGCTCCTACGAGCAGTACTTC.